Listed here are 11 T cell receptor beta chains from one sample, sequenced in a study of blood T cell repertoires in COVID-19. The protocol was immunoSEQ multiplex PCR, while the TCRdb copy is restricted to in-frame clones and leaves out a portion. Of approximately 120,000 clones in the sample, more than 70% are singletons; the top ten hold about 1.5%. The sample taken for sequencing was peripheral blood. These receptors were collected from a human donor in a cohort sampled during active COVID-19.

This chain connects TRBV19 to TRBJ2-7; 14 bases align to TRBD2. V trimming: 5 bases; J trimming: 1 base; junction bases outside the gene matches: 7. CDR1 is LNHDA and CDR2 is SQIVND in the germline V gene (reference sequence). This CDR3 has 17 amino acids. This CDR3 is CASSLRTSGRQSYEQYF. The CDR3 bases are TGTGCCAGTAGTTTACGGACTAGCGGGAGGCAGTCCTACGAGCAGTACTTC.

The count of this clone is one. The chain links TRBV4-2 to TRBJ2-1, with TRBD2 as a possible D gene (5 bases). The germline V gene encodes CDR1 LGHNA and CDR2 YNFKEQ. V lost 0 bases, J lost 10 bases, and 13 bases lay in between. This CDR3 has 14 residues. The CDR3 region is CASSQDSGEWEQFF. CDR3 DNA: TGTGCCAGCAGCCAAGATTCCGGGGAATGGGAGCAGTTCTTC.

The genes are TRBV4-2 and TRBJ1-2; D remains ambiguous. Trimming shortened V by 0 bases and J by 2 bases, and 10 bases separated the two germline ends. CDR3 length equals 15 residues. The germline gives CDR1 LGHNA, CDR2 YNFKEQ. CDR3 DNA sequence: TGTGCCAGCAGCCAAGATCTCGGCGGAAACTATGGCTACACCTTC. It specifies CASSQDLGGNYGYTF.

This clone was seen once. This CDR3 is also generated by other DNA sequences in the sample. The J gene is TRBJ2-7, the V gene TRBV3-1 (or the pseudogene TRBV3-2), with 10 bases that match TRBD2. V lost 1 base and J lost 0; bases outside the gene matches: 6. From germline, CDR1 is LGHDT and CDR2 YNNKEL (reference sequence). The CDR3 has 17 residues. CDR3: CASSQALAGVSSYEQYF. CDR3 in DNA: TGTGCCAGCAGCCAAGCCCTAGCGGGGGTCAGCTCCTACGAGCAGTACTTC.

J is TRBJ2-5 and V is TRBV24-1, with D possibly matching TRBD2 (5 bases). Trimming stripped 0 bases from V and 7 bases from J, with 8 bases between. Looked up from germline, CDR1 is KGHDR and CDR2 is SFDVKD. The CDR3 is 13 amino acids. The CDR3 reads CATSDLNRGTQYF. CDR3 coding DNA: TGTGCCACCAGTGATTTGAATCGGGGGACCCAGTACTTC.

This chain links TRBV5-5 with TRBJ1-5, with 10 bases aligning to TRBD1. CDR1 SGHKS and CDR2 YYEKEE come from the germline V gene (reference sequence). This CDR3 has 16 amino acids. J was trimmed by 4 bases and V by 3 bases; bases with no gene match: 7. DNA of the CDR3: TGTGCCAGCAGCTCCCCGGGACAGGGGAGGAATCAGCCCCAGCATTTT. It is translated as CASSSPGQGRNQPQHF.

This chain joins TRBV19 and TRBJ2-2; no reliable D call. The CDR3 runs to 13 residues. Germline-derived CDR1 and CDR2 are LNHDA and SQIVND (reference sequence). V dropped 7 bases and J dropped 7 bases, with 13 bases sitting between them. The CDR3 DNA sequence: TGTGCCAGTACCCACCGGGTGGGCGGGGAGCTGTTTTTT. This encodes CASTHRVGGELFF.

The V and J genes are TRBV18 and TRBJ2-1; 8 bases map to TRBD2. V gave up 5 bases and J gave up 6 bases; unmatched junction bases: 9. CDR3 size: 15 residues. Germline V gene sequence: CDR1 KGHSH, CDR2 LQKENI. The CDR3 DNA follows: TGTGCCAGCTCATCAACGGGGGGGCCAGGCAATGAGCAGTTCTTC. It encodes CASSSTGGPGNEQFF. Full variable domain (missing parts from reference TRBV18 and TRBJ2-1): NAGVMQNPRHLVRRRGQEARLRCSPMKGHSHVYWYRQLPEEGLKFMVYLQKENIIDESGMPKERFSAEFPKEGPSILRIQQVVRGDSAAYFCASSSTGGPGNEQFFGPGTRLTVL.

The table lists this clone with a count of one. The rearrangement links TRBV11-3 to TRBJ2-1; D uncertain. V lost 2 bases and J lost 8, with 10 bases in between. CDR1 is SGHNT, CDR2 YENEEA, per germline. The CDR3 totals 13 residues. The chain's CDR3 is CASSLLGDDEQFF. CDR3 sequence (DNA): TGTGCCAGCAGCTTACTCGGAGACGATGAGCAGTTCTTC.

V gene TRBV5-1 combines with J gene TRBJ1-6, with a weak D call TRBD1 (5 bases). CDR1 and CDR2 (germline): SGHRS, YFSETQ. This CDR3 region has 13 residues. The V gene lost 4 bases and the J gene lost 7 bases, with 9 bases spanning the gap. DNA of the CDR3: TGCGCCAGCAGCCTTACAGGAAATTCACCCCTCCACTTT. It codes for CASSLTGNSPLHF.

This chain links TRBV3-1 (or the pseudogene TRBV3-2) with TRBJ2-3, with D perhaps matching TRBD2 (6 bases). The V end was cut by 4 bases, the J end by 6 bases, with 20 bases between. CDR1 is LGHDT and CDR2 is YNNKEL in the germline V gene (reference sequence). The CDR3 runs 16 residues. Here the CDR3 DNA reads TGTGCCAGCAGCCCAGGAGGAGGTGGGAGGAGCGATACGCAGTATTTT. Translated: CASSPGGGGRSDTQYF.